The 22 T cell receptor beta chains below all came from one sample that was sequenced in a study of T-cell reconstitution after alpha-beta-depleted transplantation in children. Preparation of the TCRbeta library used unique molecular identifiers. Each CDR3 protein is one row after TCRdb ran MiXCR on the PCR reads. The data show a few hundred thousand distinct CDR3 sequences, with over 25% seen just once and just over 35% held by the top ten. Sequencing was performed on PBMCs, taken before TCRalphabeta/CD19-depleted stem cell transplant. Every receptor here comes from a boy younger than two with Wiskott-Aldrich syndrome, due to receive a stem cell transplant.

This clonotype came up a few times. The chain is built from TRBV5-6 and TRBJ2-2; no definite D call. This CDR3 has 13 amino acids. V was pared by 4 bases and J by 7 bases, with 11 bases between. Germline CDR1 is SGHDT and CDR2 is YYEEEE. The CDR3 is CASSPLRDGELFF. The CDR3 DNA reads as TGTGCCAGCAGCCCCTTAAGGGACGGGGAGCTGTTTTTT.

This clonotype showed up just a few times. The V gene is TRBV12-3 or TRBV12-4, the J gene TRBJ1-1; D is unclear. This CDR3 has 13 residues. Trimming removed 3 bases from V and 4 bases from J, with 9 bases in between. DNA for the CDR3: TGTGCCAGCAGTTTGGGGAGTGCCACTGAAGCTTTCTTT. Protein sequence: CASSLGSATEAFF.

The table lists this clonotype with a few counts. The chain recombines TRBV14 with TRBJ2-5, with 8 positions matching TRBD2. V trimming: 4 bases; J trimming: 3 bases; junction bases outside the gene matches: 7. Germline values: CDR1 SGHDN, CDR2 FVKESK. This CDR3 comprises 15 residues. The CDR3 reads CASSPGTSVKETQYF. CDR3 nucleotides: TGTGCCAGCAGCCCTGGGACTAGTGTAAAAGAGACCCAGTACTTC.

J is TRBJ2-5 and V is TRBV4-2; TRBD2 matches 10 bases. The CDR3 is 16 amino acids. Per the germline V gene, CDR1 is LGHNA and CDR2 is YNFKEQ. The ends lost 2 bases at V and 2 bases at J; junction bases unmatched: 5. The CDR3 region is CASSQIGTSEQETQYF. CDR3 DNA: TGTGCCAGCAGCCAAATAGGGACTAGCGAACAAGAGACCCAGTACTTC.

This clonotype was found a few times. The rearrangement joins TRBV20-1 to TRBJ2-1, with D possibly TRBD1 on 6 matching bases. Germline V gene lookup returns CDR1 DFQATT and CDR2 SNEGSKA (reference sequence). Trimming shortened V by 6 bases and J by 14 bases, and 17 bases separated the two germline ends. The CDR3 runs to 11 residues. The CDR3 protein is CSATFRGTEFF. The CDR3, as DNA: TGCAGTGCCACATTCAGGGGAACGGAGTTCTTC.

The sample holds a few counts of this clonotype. This chain links TRBV4-1 with TRBJ2-2; D may match TRBD1 or TRBD2 (5 bases each). CDR3 length: 16 residues. The ends were cut back, 1 base at V and 6 bases at J, with 15 bases in the middle. CDR1 and CDR2 (germline): MGHRA, YSYEKL. The CDR3 sequence: CASSQAGQDISGELFF. For the CDR3, the DNA is TGCGCCAGCAGCCAAGCGGGGCAGGACATTTCCGGGGAGCTGTTTTTT.

The chain combines TRBV11-2 with TRBJ1-1; a weak D match, TRBD1 (5 bases). V was shortened by 3 bases and J by 1 base, with 21 bases between the two germline ends. Germline loops: CDR1 SGHAT, CDR2 FQNNGV. The CDR3 is 18 amino acids. CDR3 nucleotides: TGTGCCAGCAGCTTCCTCGGTGGAGGGTTCGGGGGGAACACTGAAGCTTTCTTT. This codes for CASSFLGGGFGGNTEAFF. Combining the CDR3 with reference TRBV11-2 and TRBJ1-1 gives the whole variable domain EAGVAQSPRYKIIEKRQSVAFWCNPISGHATLYWYQQILGQGPKLLIQFQNNGVVDDSQLPKDRFSAERLKGVDSTLKIQPAKLEDSAVYLCASSFLGGGFGGNTEAFFGQGTRLTVV.

A few counts support this clonotype. The rearrangement joins TRBV5-1 to TRBJ1-1; D is uncertain. CDR1 and CDR2 (germline): SGHRS, YFSETQ. Trimming took off 2 bases at V and 1 base at J, with 9 bases between the two ends. CDR3 size: 14 residues. The CDR3 region is CASSFRGTNTEAFF. CDR3 DNA sequence: TGCGCCAGCAGCTTTCGCGGCACGAACACTGAAGCTTTCTTT.

J is TRBJ1-2 and V is TRBV5-1, with D maybe TRBD1 (5 bases). The CDR3 extends over 14 amino acids. The V and J ends lost 4 bases and 6 bases respectively, with 16 bases between them. Looked up from germline, CDR1 is SGHRS and CDR2 is YFSETQ. The CDR3 loop is CASSRDRVEDGYTF. The CDR3, as DNA: TGCGCCAGCAGCCGGGACCGAGTAGAAGATGGCTACACCTTC.

This clonotype appeared a few times. The chain employs TRBV11-2 and TRBJ2-7; no firm D call. Germline V gene lookup returns CDR1 SGHAT and CDR2 FQNNGV. This CDR3 region has 14 residues. Trimming took off 1 base at V and 4 bases at J, with 11 bases between the two ends. CDR3 loop: CASSLVRSGYEQYF. The DNA for the CDR3 is TGTGCCAGCAGCTTAGTGCGCTCGGGTTACGAGCAGTACTTC.

Of note for this clonotype: At one boundary the junction diverges from the germline segment, which might be a read error. The genes are TRBV11-2 and TRBJ2-2, with TRBD2 matching over 8 bases. The V gene's germline CDR1 is SGHAT and CDR2 FQNNGV. The CDR3 has 16 amino acids. CDR3 DNA sequence: TGTGCCAGCAGAAAAGGACTAGCCGGAGGGACCGCGGAGCTGTTTTTT. It specifies CASRKGLAGGTAELFF.

This clonotype has a handful of counts. The chain is built from TRBV3-1 and TRBJ2-2; D uncertain. This CDR3 is built from 12 residues. The germline V gene encodes CDR1 LGHDT and CDR2 YNNKEL (reference sequence). V lost 3 bases, J lost 5 bases, and 4 bases lay in between. CDR3 residues: CASSHETGELFF. CDR3 DNA sequence: TGTGCCAGCAGCCATGAGACCGGGGAGCTGTTTTTT. Using reference TRBV3-1 and TRBJ2-2 for the parts outside the CDR3, the full variable domain is DTAVSQTPKYLVTQMGNDKSIKCEQNLGHDTMYWYKQDSKKFLKIMFSYNNKELIINETVPNRFSPKSPDKAHLNLHINSLELGDSAVYFCASSHETGELFFGEGSRLTVL.

V is TRBV20-1 and J is TRBJ2-3; 12 positions agree with TRBD2. This CDR3 has 15 residues. V was clipped by 5 bases and J by 8 bases; unmatched bases: 11. Per germline, CDR1 DFQATT and CDR2 SNEGSKA (reference sequence). CDR3 in DNA: TGCAGTGCTCCCTCCGGAGGACTAGCGGGGACTACGCAGTATTTT. Protein sequence: CSAPSGGLAGTTQYF.

This clonotype was seen only a few times. The chain recombines TRBV24-1 with TRBJ2-6; D call uncertain. Germline lookup yields CDR1 KGHDR and CDR2 SFDVKD. Trimming pared 4 bases from V and 0 bases from J, leaving 12 bases between. This CDR3 has 17 residues. The CDR3 coding sequence is TGTGCCACCAGTGAACCAAAAGCCGACTCTGGGGCCAACGTCCTGACTTTC. Protein product: CATSEPKADSGANVLTF.

This clonotype was observed a few times. CDR3 DNA sequence: TGTGCCAGCAGTTTAGGGGGTAAGGGCAATGAGCAGTTCTTC. It encodes CASSLGGKGNEQFF. The chain employs TRBV28 and TRBJ2-1, with D perhaps being TRBD1 or TRBD2 (5 bases each). V was cut by 2 bases and J by 6 bases, with 11 bases left in between. The CDR3 contains 14 residues. Germline loops: CDR1 MDHEN, CDR2 SYDVKM.

The genes are TRBV3-1 and TRBJ2-3; D not certain. V lost 4 bases and J lost 1, with 12 bases in between. Germline CDR1 and CDR2: LGHDT and YNNKEL (reference sequence). CDR3 size: 15 residues. In DNA, the CDR3 is TGTGCCAGCAGCCGAAACTCAGTTCGCACAGATACGCAGTATTTT. Its translation: CASSRNSVRTDTQYF.

The chain is built from TRBV12-3 or TRBV12-4 and TRBJ1-5; weak D call: TRBD1 (5 bases). The CDR3 sequence is 16 residues long. Trimming removed 8 bases at V and 0 bases at J, with 17 bases between. The CDR3 sequence is CASRPGGVVSNQPQHF. Here the CDR3 DNA reads TGTGCCAGCCGCCCGGGAGGGGTAGTTAGCAATCAGCCCCAGCATTTT.

This chain joins TRBV10-3 and TRBJ1-2; weak D call: TRBD1 (6 bases). Trimming shortened V by 10 bases and J by 6 bases, and 21 bases separated the two germline ends. CDR3 length: 14 residues. Germline CDR1 reads ENHRY; CDR2 reads SYGVKD. CDR3 residues: CATNRGAPLDGYTF. The CDR3, as DNA: TGTGCCACCAACCGGGGGGCTCCCCTGGATGGCTACACCTTC.

This chain uses TRBV5-1 with TRBJ2-1, with D uncertain. Germline CDR1 reads SGHRS; CDR2 reads YFSETQ. This CDR3 is 13 amino acids long. V lost 5 bases and J 7 bases, leaving 13 bases between the germline ends. CDR3 sequence reads: CASRTIERNEQFF. The CDR3 region has the DNA TGCGCCAGCAGAACTATCGAGAGGAATGAGCAGTTCTTC.

The rearrangement joins TRBV5-1 to TRBJ2-1, with D maybe TRBD2 (6 bases). CDR3 length: 16 residues. Trimming left V 1 base short and J 4 bases short, with 15 bases between. The germline V gene encodes CDR1 SGHRS and CDR2 YFSETQ. CDR3 DNA: TGCGCCAGCAGCTTGCCGGGTAGCGGAGATTACAATGAGCAGTTCTTC. It codes for CASSLPGSGDYNEQFF.

The rearrangement links TRBV20-1 to TRBJ2-5; D not certain. Germline V CDR1 and CDR2: DFQATT, SNEGSKA (reference sequence). The CDR3 has 14 residues. Trimming removed 4 bases from V and 3 bases from J, with 15 bases in between. CDR3 bases: TGCAGTGCTATTCTAGGGTGGGGAAAAGAGACCCAGTACTTC. Residues: CSAILGWGKETQYF.

The J gene is TRBJ2-2, the V gene TRBV6-5, with TRBD1 identical over 11 bases. The junction had 6 bases not matched to a gene; V was cut back by 5 bases and J by 4 bases. The CDR3 has 16 residues. Germline assignment: CDR1 MNHEY and CDR2 SVGAGI. The CDR3 nucleotides read TGTGCCAGCAGTCCACTCGGACAGGGGGCCACCGGGGAGCTGTTTTTT. This translates into CASSPLGQGATGELFF.